This T cell receptor (beta chain) is drawn from a study of metastatic and nonmetastatic thyroid tumors (dated by TCRdb to the early 2020s). About the full investigation: For patients with malignant and with benign thyroid disease, the researchers compared repertoires between peripheral blood samples and tumor or nodule tissue samples. The research as a whole found: TCR beta diversity was reported as significantly higher in malignant tumors than in benign nodules, in both blood and tumor samples.

Before undergoing thyroid surgery, none of the patients had been given any kind of treatment. Patient clinical samples collected from about 2012 to 2019 were retrospectively analysed using T-cell receptor beta sequencing. Library preparation was by PCR. The run used an Illumina HiSeq 4000. High-throughput sequencing was used to profile the TCR beta-chain CDR3 region of each patient. Per the source publication's procedure: The researchers built a classifier to tell apart papillary thyroid cancer patients with distant metastasis, based on CDR3 differences among clinicopathological groups. To measure repertoire diversity the researchers used the Shannon index, while the Morisita-Horn index served to gauge how similar the tumor and blood repertoires were. In-frame beta chains were kept once TCRdb had trimmed the public reads at Q25 with fastp and called clones with MiXCR. The V and J calls were not made by the authors but by TCRdb's processing. Recorded for this sample are 72,000 or so clones; roughly 18% of them occurred a single time. The ten biggest clones cover roughly 13% of the sample.

This clone was picked up a small number of times. The antigen it binds to is not known. Per-nucleotide qualities are absent, and no much larger clonotype sits a single base away. Deletion took 5 bases off V and 3 bases off J, with a span of 10 bases between the germline ends. As encoded in the germline V gene, CDR1 is MDHEN while CDR2 is SYDVKM. The CDR3 numbers 14 residues from cysteine through phenylalanine. Only the CDR3 DNA is retained, 42 bases long and in frame from the first base. The TCR was taken from a female donor with papillary thyroid cancer or a benign thyroid nodule (not recorded which). Some clones in this sample may be carry-over from other donors' samples. The chain couples TRBV28 to TRBJ2-2; the D gene is possibly TRBD1, with 5 bases matching. Sequenced: blood. The CDR3 in this case is CASSGQGDTGELFF. DNA sequence: TGTGCCAGCAGTGGGCAGGGCGACACCGGGGAGCTGTTTTTT. Full variable domain (CDR3 extended with the reference TRBV28 and TRBJ2-2 proteins): DVKVTQSSRYLVKRTGEKVFLECVQDMDHENMFWYRQDPGLGLRLIYFSYDVKMKEKGDIPEGYSVSREKKERFSLILESASTNQTSMYLCASSGQGDTGELFFGEGSRLTVL.